The following is a TCR beta chain sequence with its context. Its antigen is still unknown. A sample-barcoded 5' primer and a J-beta primer mix were used in a second PCR of about 6 to 12 cycles. In TCRdb, the 5' RACE reads were re-called with MiXCR into one record per CDR3 protein. Of roughly 800,000 distinct CDR3 sequences in the sample, 55% to 75% were seen once. The entry originates in a study of blood T cells in healthy people across ages. The study, taken as a whole, reports: Per million T cells, the diversity of TCR beta decreased roughly linearly as age advanced.

The CDR3 has 14 amino acids. Trimming removed 6 bases from V and 0 bases from J, with 13 bases in between. The germline CDR1 and CDR2 sequences are SQVTM and ANQGSEA. The source is a young man in good health. Sequences were obtained from blood. The chain has TRBV29-1 and TRBJ2-3; D unresolved. DNA of the CDR3: TGCAGCGTGGCTCTAACCACGAGCACAGATACGCAGTATTTT. It codes for CSVALTTSTDTQYF.